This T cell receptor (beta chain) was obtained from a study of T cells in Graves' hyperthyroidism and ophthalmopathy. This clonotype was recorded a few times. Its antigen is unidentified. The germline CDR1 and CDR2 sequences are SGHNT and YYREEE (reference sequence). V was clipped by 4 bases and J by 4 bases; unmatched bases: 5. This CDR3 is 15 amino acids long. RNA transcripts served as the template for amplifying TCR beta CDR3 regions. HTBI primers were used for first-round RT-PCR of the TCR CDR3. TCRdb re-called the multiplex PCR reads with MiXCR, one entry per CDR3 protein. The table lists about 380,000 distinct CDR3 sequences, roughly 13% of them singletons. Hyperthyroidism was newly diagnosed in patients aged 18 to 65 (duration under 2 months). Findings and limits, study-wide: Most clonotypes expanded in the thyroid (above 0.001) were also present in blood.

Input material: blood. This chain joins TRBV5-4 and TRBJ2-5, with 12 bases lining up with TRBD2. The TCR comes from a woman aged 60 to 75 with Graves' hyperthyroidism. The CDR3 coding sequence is TGTGCCAGCAGCCAGACTAGCGGGAGAGCAGAGACCCAGTACTTC. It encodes CASSQTSGRAETQYF.